Below are 21 T cell receptor beta chains sequenced from a single sample in a study of T cell changes during pregnancy in multiple sclerosis (dated by TCRdb to between 2018 and 2021). Libraries were built with the immunoSEQ multiplex PCR assay. TCRdb limited this immuneACCESS table to in-frame rearrangements with V and J called. A share of clones is missing; checked studies link under half to unresolved V genes, and the rest is unexplained. For this sample there are some 77,000 clones; over 85% appear just once. The ten most abundant clones make up around 0.22% of the sample. The starting material was CD4+ T cells from peripheral blood mononuclear cells, obtained before pregnancy. The receptors were sampled from a female donor with multiple sclerosis, enrolled in a pregnancy study.

The gene calls are TRBV9 and TRBJ1-2; D is ambiguous. Looked up from germline, CDR1 is SGDLS and CDR2 is YYNGEE. The germline V and J ends were trimmed by 7 bases and 4 bases, with 14 bases remaining between them. The CDR3 extends over 13 amino acids. In nucleotides, the CDR3 is TGTGCCAGCGGAAGCGCCAGAGGCTATGGCTACACCTTC. The encoded protein is CASGSARGYGYTF. Complete variable domain (other parts from reference TRBV9 and TRBJ1-2): DSGVTQTPKHLITATGQRVTLRCSPRSGDLSVYWYQQSLDQGLQFLIQYYNGEERAKGNILERFSAQQFPDLHSELNLSSLELGDSALYFCASGSARGYGYTFGSGTRLTVV.

The rearrangement joins TRBV2 to TRBJ2-1; 9 nucleotides line up with TRBD2. Germline values: CDR1 SNHLY, CDR2 FYNNEI. This CDR3 region has 16 residues. Germline trimming cut 2 bases from V and 6 bases from J; bases unmatched to any gene: 8. CDR3 sequence (DNA): TGTGCCAGCAGTGAAAAGTTCGGCGGGGGGGTCAATGAGCAGTTCTTC. It translates to CASSEKFGGGVNEQFF. Combining the CDR3 with reference TRBV2 and TRBJ2-1 gives the whole variable domain EPEVTQTPSHQVTQMGQEVILRCVPISNHLYFYWYRQILGQKVEFLVSFYNNEISEKSEIFDDQFSVERPDGSNFTLKIRSTKLEDSAMYFCASSEKFGGGVNEQFFGPGTRLTVL.

The chain carries TRBV30 and TRBJ1-4; 8 bases are shared with TRBD1. CDR3 length: 13 amino acids. The germline CDR1 and CDR2 sequences are GTSNPN and SVGIG (reference sequence). Unmatched junction bases numbered 1, after V lost 3 bases and J lost 4 bases. In DNA form, the CDR3 reads TGTGCCTGGAGCGGACAGGGTAATGAAAAACTGTTTTTT. It encodes CAWSGQGNEKLFF.

The V call is TRBV25-1, the J call TRBJ1-2, with 8 bases fitting TRBD1. This CDR3 contains 15 residues. Germline CDR1 is MGHDK and CDR2 is SYGVNS. J lost 4 bases, V lost 5 bases, and 9 bases had no gene match. CDR3 amino acids: CASSPRTGMIYGYTF. The CDR3 region has the DNA TGTGCCAGCAGTCCAAGGACAGGGATGATCTATGGCTACACCTTC.

V is TRBV11-2 and J is TRBJ2-7, with D perhaps TRBD2 (6 bases). This CDR3 spans 16 amino acids. CDR1 and CDR2 (germline): SGHAT, FQNNGV. V was cut by 3 bases and J by 2 bases, with 17 bases left in between. This chain's CDR3 is CASSFNGGSGTYEQYF. Here the CDR3 DNA reads TGTGCCAGCAGCTTCAATGGGGGGTCCGGCACCTACGAGCAGTACTTC.

The rearrangement links TRBV5-1 to TRBJ2-5; possible D gene TRBD2, 6 bases. The germline gives CDR1 SGHRS, CDR2 YFSETQ. The CDR3 covers 16 residues. V lost 4 bases, J lost 4 bases, and 20 bases lay in between. In nucleotides, the CDR3 is TGCGCCAGCAGCCTAGGGGACTCCCCATCAGCAGAGACCCAGTACTTC. It encodes CASSLGDSPSAETQYF.

The chain couples TRBV28 to TRBJ2-3; maybe TRBD1 (5 bases). CDR1 and CDR2 (germline): MDHEN, SYDVKM. V shed 3 bases and J shed 0 bases, with 13 bases lying between them. CDR3 length: 16 residues. CDR3 sequence: CASSFLGAPSTDTQYF. In nucleotides, the CDR3 is TGTGCCAGCAGTTTCCTAGGGGCCCCTAGCACAGATACGCAGTATTTT.

V usage is TRBV7-2 and J usage is TRBJ2-1; D gene uncertain. The CDR3 is 12 amino acids. Trimming took 2 bases from V and 8 from J, leaving 7 bases between them. Germline CDR1 SGHTA, CDR2 FQGNSA. CDR3: CASSLPSDEQFF. The CDR3 coding sequence is TGTGCCAGCAGCTTACCCAGTGATGAGCAGTTCTTC.

This chain links TRBV6-1 with TRBJ1-6, with TRBD1 matching over 7 bases. Germline V gene data show CDR1 as MNHNS and CDR2 as SASEGT. The CDR3 covers 13 residues. The junction had 4 bases not matched to a gene; V was cut back by 6 bases and J by 8 bases. In DNA form, the CDR3 reads TGTGCCAGCAGGGACAGGTTCGATTCACCCCTCCACTTT. It translates to CASRDRFDSPLHF.

The CDR3 region has the DNA TGTGCCAGCACCCCTCTAGCGGGCAGCGAGCAGTACTTC. Amino acids: CASTPLAGSEQYF. The chain uses TRBV6-1 and TRBJ2-7; 8 bases agree with TRBD2. CDR1 and CDR2 (germline): MNHNS, SASEGT. There are 13 residues in the CDR3. After removal of 7 bases from V and 6 bases from J, the junction contained 8 bases not matched to a gene.

The CDR3 spells CASSLDRGREKLFF. CDR3 DNA: TGTGCCAGCAGTCTGGATAGAGGTCGGGAAAAACTGTTTTTT. This chain links TRBV6-5 with TRBJ1-4; D is ambiguous. Trimming left V 5 bases short and J 8 bases short, with 15 bases between. The germline gives CDR1 MNHEY, CDR2 SVGAGI. The CDR3 length is 14 residues.

A few counts support this clone. V usage is TRBV30 and J usage is TRBJ1-4; D may be TRBD1 (5 bases). The V gene's germline CDR1 is GTSNPN and CDR2 SVGIG (reference sequence). CDR3 length equals 12 residues. Trimming took 5 bases from V and 8 from J, leaving 12 bases between them. The CDR3 DNA reads TGTGCCTGGGGGAGGGACGGCGAAAAACTGTTTTTT. This sequence encodes CAWGRDGEKLFF.

This rearrangement joins TRBV6-5 to TRBJ1-5, with a tentative D call TRBD1 (5 bases). The CDR3 loop spans 13 amino acids. Trimming took 6 bases from V and 5 from J, leaving 11 bases between them. CDR1 MNHEY and CDR2 SVGAGI come from the germline V gene. CDR3: CASRITGDQPQHF. The CDR3 DNA is TGTGCCAGCAGGATAACAGGAGATCAGCCCCAGCATTTT.

J is TRBJ1-1 and V is TRBV5-5; tentatively, D is TRBD1 (5 bases). The CDR3 spans 14 residues. The V end lost 3 bases, the J end lost 7 bases, and 16 bases lay between the germline ends. Germline V gene lookup returns CDR1 SGHKS and CDR2 YYEKEE (reference sequence). The DNA of the CDR3 is TGTGCCAGCAGCTCAGGAGGGGCCAGTGGTGAAGCTTTCTTT. Translation gives CASSSGGASGEAFF.

This chain connects TRBV19 to TRBJ2-3; TRBD2 matches at 7 bases. The length of the CDR3 is 21 residues. With V trimmed by 2 bases and J by 2 bases, 22 bases remained unmatched. CDR1 and CDR2 (germline): LNHDA, SQIVND (reference sequence). In nucleotides, the CDR3 is TGTGCCAGTAGTATACCCTTCGGGAGGCGGGAGAGGGAGGATCCCACAGATACGCAGTATTTT. Protein: CASSIPFGRREREDPTDTQYF.

The V and J genes are TRBV7-2 and TRBJ1-1; the D is unclear. CDR1 SGHTA and CDR2 FQGNSA come from the germline V gene. The CDR3 loop spans 13 amino acids. The V gene lost 5 bases and the J gene lost 3 bases, with 10 bases spanning the gap. CDR3 DNA: TGTGCCAGCAGCGTGTGGGCCTACACTGAAGCTTTCTTT. Protein sequence: CASSVWAYTEAFF.

The chain recombines TRBV5-4 with TRBJ1-1; no reliable D call. This CDR3 contains 17 residues. V lost 0 bases and J lost 1, with 16 bases in between. Germline CDR1 is SGHNT and CDR2 is YYREEE (reference sequence). The CDR3 sequence is CASSLVGRSVGNTEAFF. CDR3 DNA sequence: TGTGCCAGCAGCTTGGTGGGCCGCTCAGTGGGGAACACTGAAGCTTTCTTT.

This chain connects TRBV27 to TRBJ1-2; 9 bases match TRBD1. With V trimmed by 6 bases and J by 14 bases, 7 bases remained unmatched. This CDR3 region has 11 residues. The germline V gene has CDR1 MNHEY and CDR2 SMNVEV (reference sequence). CDR3 bases: TGTGCCAGCAGGAAACAGGGGGCCCATACCTTC. It is translated as CASRKQGAHTF.

This chain links TRBV19 with TRBJ1-1; D unclear. Germline CDR1 is LNHDA and CDR2 is SQIVND (reference sequence). The CDR3 loop spans 12 amino acids. V dropped 8 bases and J dropped 5 bases, with 12 bases sitting between them. CDR3 sequence reads: CASQQSWTEAFF. The CDR3 DNA sequence: TGTGCCAGTCAACAAAGTTGGACTGAAGCTTTCTTT.

V gene TRBV18 combines with J gene TRBJ1-3; TRBD1 matches at 8 bases. Germline CDR1 is KGHSH and CDR2 is LQKENI. The J segment lost 0 bases and the V segment lost 8 bases, leaving 9 bases of the junction unmatched. The CDR3 totals 16 residues. CDR3: CASTGQGPSSGNTIYF. DNA of the CDR3: TGTGCCAGCACAGGACAGGGCCCGAGCTCTGGAAACACCATATATTTT. Combining the CDR3 with reference TRBV18 and TRBJ1-3 gives the whole variable domain NAGVMQNPRHLVRRRGQEARLRCSPMKGHSHVYWYRQLPEEGLKFMVYLQKENIIDESGMPKERFSAEFPKEGPSILRIQQVVRGDSAAYFCASTGQGPSSGNTIYFGEGSWLTVV.

The chain is built from TRBV27 and TRBJ2-3, with 9 bases fitting TRBD1. The CDR3 spans 17 residues. V gave up 0 bases and J gave up 2 bases; unmatched junction bases: 6. Germline CDR1 and CDR2: MNHEY and SMNVEV (reference sequence). The CDR3, as DNA: TGTGCCAGCAGTTTATCGGGACAGGGCAAATTCACAGATACGCAGTATTTT. Translating gives CASSLSGQGKFTDTQYF.